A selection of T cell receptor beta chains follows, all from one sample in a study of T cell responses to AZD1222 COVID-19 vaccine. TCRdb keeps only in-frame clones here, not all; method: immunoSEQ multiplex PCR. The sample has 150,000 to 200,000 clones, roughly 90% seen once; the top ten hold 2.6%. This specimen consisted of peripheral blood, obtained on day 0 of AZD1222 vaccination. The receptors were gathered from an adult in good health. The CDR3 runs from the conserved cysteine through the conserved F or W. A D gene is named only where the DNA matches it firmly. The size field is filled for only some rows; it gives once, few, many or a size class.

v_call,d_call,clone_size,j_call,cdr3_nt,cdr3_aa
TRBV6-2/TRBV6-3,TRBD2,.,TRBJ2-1,TGTGCCAGCAGTTCCCTGGGAAGCGGGAAGCTGTATGAGCAGTTCTTC,CASSSLGSGKLYEQFF
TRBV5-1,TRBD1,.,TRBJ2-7,TGCGCCAGCAAAAGAGGACAGGTTAGCTCCTACGAGCAGTACTTC,CASKRGQVSSYEQYF
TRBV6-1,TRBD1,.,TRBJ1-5,TGTGCCAGCAGTGTCCGGACAGGGAGAGTCTACAGGGACAATCAGCCCCAGCATTTT,CASSVRTGRVYRDNQPQHF
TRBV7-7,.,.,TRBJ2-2,TGTGCCAGCAGCTCTCAACAGGGATTCGGGGAGCTGTTTTTT,CASSSQQGFGELFF
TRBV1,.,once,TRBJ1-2,TGCACCAGCAGCCAAGATCGGGACAGGGGCCCCTATGGCTACACCTTC,CTSSQDRDRGPYGYTF
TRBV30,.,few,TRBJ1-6,TGTGCCTGGAAAAGGGAGGGCAATTCACCCCTCCACTTT,CAWKREGNSPLHF
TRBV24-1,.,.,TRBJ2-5,TGTGCCACCAGCGGCCCTCGGGGCCGAGGGGAAGAGACCCGGTACTTC,CATSGPRGRGEETRYF
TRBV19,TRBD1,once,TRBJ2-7,TGTGCCAGTAGTATGGGACAGGGGAGCTACGAGCAGTACTTC,CASSMGQGSYEQYF
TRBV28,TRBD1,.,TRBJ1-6,TGTGCCAGCAGAGGGGGCGGTAATTCACCCCTCCACTTT,CASRGGGNSPLHF
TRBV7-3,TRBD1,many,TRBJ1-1,TGTGCCAGCGGGACAGGAGATTTCATCGCTGAAGCTTTCTTT,CASGTGDFIAEAFF
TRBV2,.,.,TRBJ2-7,TGTGCCAGCAGTGATGGGGGGGCCAACGAGCAGTACTTC,CASSDGGANEQYF
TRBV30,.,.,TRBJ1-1,TGTGCCTGGAGTGTAGTATGGAAGAGTACTGAAGCTTTCTTT,CAWSVVWKSTEAFF
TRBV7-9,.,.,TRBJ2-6,TGTGCCAGCAGCTTAGGGGCTGGGGCCAACGTCCTGACTTTC,CASSLGAGANVLTF
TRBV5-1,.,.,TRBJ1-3,TGCGCCAGCAGCAGGCCAGAAGGAAACACCATATATTTT,CASSRPEGNTIYF
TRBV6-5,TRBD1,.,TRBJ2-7,TGTGCCAGCACCAGGGACAGGGCCCGGGGCGAGCAGTACTTC,CASTRDRARGEQYF
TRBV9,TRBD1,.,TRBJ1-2,TGTGCCAGCAGCAATACAGGGGGCAGGGGCTACACCTTC,CASSNTGGRGYTF
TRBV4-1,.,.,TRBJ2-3,TGCGCCAGCAGCCAAGATCGGCGGTTTGGCACAGATACGCAGTATTTT,CASSQDRRFGTDTQYF
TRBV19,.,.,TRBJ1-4,TGTGCCAGTAGTATAACCCCTGAAAAACTGTTTTTT,CASSITPEKLFF
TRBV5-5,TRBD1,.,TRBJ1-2,TGTGCCAGCAGCTTGTTCGACAGGGTATATTATGGCTACACCTTC,CASSLFDRVYYGYTF
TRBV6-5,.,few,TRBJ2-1,TGTGCCAGCAGTTACGGGAGGTCCTACAATGAGCAGTTCTTC,CASSYGRSYNEQFF
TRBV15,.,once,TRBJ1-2,TGTGCCACCAGCGACGGGCTTAACTATGGCTACACCTTC,CATSDGLNYGYTF
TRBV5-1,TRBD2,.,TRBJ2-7,TGCGCCAGCAGCCCCACAGCGGGGTCCTACGAGCAGTACTTC,CASSPTAGSYEQYF
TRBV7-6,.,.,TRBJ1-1,TGTGCCAGCAGCTTAGTAATCGGGCAGGGCGATGAAGCTTTCTTT,CASSLVIGQGDEAFF
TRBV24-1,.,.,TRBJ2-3,TGTGCCTCGGCAGGCACAGATACGCAGTATTTT,CASAGTDTQYF
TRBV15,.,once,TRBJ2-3,TGTGCCACCAGCAGCCCTTCTCTCGGAGATACGCAGTATTTT,CATSSPSLGDTQYF
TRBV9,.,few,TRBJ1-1,TGTGCCAGCAGCGTAGACCCAGGGGCCAACACTGAAGCTTTCTTT,CASSVDPGANTEAFF
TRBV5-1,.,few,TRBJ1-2,TGCGCCAGCAGCTTGAATCGGGTTACCGGCTACACCTTC,CASSLNRVTGYTF
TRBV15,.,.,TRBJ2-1,TGTGCCACCAGCAGAGATAAGGGGAAACGGGCGCGGTTCTTC,CATSRDKGKRARFF
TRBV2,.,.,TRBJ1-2,TGTGCCAGCGGAGCGGGTGGTTGGGGCTACACCTTC,CASGAGGWGYTF
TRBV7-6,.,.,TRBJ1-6,TGTGCCAGCAGCTTAGAGGCAGCAGACAATTCACCCCTCCACTTT,CASSLEAADNSPLHF
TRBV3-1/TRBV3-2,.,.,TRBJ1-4,TGTGCCAGCAGCCAAGACCCGACAGCAACTAATGAAAAACTGTTTTTT,CASSQDPTATNEKLFF
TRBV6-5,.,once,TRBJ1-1,TGTGCCAGCAGTATGCAGGTGAACCCTGAAGCTTTCTTT,CASSMQVNPEAFF